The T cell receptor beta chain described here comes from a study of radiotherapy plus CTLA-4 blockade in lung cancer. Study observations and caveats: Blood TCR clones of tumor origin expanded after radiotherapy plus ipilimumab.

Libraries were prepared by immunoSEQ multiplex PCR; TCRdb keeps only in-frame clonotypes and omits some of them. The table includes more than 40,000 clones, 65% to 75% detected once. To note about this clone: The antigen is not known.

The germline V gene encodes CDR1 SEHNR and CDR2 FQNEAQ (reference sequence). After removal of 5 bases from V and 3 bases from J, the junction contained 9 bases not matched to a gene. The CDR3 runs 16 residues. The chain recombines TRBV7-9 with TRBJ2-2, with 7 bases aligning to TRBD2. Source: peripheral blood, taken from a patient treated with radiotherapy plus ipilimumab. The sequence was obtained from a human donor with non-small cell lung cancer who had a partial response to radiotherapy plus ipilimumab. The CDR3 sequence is CASSAHSSGYTGELFF. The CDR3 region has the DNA TGTGCCAGCAGCGCGCATTCTAGCGGATACACCGGGGAGCTGTTTTTT.